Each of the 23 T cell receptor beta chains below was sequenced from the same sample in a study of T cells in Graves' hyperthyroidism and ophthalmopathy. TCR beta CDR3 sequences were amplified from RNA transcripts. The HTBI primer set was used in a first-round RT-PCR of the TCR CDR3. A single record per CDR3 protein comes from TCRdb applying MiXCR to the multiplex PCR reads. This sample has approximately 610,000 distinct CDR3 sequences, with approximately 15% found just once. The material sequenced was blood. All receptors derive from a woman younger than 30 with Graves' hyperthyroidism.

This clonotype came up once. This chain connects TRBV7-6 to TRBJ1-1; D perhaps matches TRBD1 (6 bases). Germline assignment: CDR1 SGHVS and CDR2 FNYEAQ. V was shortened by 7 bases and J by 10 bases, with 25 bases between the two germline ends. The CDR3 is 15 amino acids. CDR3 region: CASIHPSSGESGAFF. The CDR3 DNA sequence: TGTGCCAGCATCCACCCTAGTTCAGGGGAAAGCGGAGCTTTCTTT.

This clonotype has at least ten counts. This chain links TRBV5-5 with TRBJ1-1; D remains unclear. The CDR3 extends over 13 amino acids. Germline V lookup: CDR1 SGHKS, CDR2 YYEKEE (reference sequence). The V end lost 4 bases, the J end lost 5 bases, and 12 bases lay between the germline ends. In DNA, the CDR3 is TGTGCCAGCAGCCTACACTCAGAGACTGAAGCTTTCTTT. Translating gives CASSLHSETEAFF.

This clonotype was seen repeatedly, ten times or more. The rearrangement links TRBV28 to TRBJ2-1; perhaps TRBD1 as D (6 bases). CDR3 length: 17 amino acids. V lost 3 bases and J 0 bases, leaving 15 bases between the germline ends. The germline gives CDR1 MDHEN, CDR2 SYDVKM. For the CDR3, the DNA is TGTGCCAGCAGTTTGCGAGGACAGCGTAGCTCCTACAATGAGCAGTTCTTC. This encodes CASSLRGQRSSYNEQFF.

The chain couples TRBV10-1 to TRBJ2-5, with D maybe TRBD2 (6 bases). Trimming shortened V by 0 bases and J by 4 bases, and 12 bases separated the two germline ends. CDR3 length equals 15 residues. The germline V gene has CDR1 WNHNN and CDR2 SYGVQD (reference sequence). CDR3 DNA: TGCGCCAGCAGTGAGTCGGGGGGTTTAGGAGAGACCCAGTACTTC. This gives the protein CASSESGGLGETQYF.

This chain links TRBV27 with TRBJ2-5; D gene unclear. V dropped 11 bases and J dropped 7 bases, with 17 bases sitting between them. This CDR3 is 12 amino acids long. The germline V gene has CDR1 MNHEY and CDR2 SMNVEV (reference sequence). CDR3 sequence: CAPRPPPLTQYF. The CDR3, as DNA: TGTGCCCCCCGCCCTCCTCCTTTGACCCAGTACTTC.

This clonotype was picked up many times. In DNA, the CDR3 is TGTGCCAGCAGCCAAGTCGTCCTAGCGGGGAGCTACGAGCAGTACTTC. It specifies CASSQVVLAGSYEQYF. The V gene is TRBV14, the J gene TRBJ2-7; 9 nucleotides match TRBD2. Trimming removed 1 base from V and 3 bases from J; junction bases left unmatched: 7. In germline, CDR1 is SGHDN, CDR2 FVKESK. CDR3 length equals 16 residues. Based on the CDR3 plus reference TRBV14 and TRBJ2-7, the full variable domain is EAGVTQFPSHSVIEKGQTVTLRCDPISGHDNLYWYRRVMGKEIKFLLHFVKESKQDESGMPNNRFLAERTGGTYSTLKVQPAELEDSGVYFCASSQVVLAGSYEQYFGPGTRLTVT.

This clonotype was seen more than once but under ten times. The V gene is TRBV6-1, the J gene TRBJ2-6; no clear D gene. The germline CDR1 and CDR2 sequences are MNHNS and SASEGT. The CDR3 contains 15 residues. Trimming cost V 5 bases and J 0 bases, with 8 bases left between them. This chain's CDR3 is CASSLTLSGANVLTF. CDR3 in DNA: TGTGCCAGCAGTTTGACCCTCTCTGGGGCCAACGTCCTGACTTTC.

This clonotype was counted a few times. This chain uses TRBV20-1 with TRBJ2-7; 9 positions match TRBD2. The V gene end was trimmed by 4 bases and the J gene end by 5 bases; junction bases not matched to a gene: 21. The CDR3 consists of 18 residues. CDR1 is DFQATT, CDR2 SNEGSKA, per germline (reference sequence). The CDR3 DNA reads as TGCAGTGCTATCCGCGGGGGGGGTTTTGTCCAAGACAGTCACGAGCAGTACTTC. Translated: CSAIRGGGFVQDSHEQYF.

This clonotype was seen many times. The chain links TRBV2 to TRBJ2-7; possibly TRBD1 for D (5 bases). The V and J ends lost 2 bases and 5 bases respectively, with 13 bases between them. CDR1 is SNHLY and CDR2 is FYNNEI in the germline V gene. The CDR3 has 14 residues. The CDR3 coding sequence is TGTGCCAGCAGTGAACAGGGCGCATTGGACGAGCAGTACTTC. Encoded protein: CASSEQGALDEQYF.

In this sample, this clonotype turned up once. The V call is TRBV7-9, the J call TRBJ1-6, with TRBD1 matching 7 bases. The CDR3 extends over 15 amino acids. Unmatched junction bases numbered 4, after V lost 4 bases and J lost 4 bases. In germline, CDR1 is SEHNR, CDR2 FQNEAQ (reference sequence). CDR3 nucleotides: TGTGCCAGCAGCTCGGGGACAGCATATAATTCACCCCTCCACTTT. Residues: CASSSGTAYNSPLHF.

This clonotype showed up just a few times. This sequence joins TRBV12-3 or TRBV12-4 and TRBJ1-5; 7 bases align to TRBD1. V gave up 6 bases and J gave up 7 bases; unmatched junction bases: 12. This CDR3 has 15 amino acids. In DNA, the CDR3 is TGTGCCAGCAGCTATGACAGGGCGAGCGACCAGCCCCAGCATTTT. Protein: CASSYDRASDQPQHF.

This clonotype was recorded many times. The CDR3 region has the DNA TGTGCCAGCAGCCGGGACAACTACGAGCAGTACTTC. Encoded protein: CASSRDNYEQYF. This chain joins TRBV11-2 and TRBJ2-7, with D perhaps matching TRBD1 (6 bases). Germline CDR1 and CDR2: SGHAT and FQNNGV. The CDR3 covers 12 residues. V lost 5 bases and J 3 bases, leaving 8 bases between the germline ends.

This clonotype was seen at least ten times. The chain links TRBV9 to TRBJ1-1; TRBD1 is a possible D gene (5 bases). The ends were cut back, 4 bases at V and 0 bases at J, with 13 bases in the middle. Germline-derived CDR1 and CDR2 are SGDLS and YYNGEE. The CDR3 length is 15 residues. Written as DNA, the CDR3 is TGTGCCAGCAGCCCCCCGACAGCTATGAACACTGAAGCTTTCTTT. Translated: CASSPPTAMNTEAFF. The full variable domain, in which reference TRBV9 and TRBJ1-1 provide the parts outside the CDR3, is DSGVTQTPKHLITATGQRVTLRCSPRSGDLSVYWYQQSLDQGLQFLIQYYNGEERAKGNILERFSAQQFPDLHSELNLSSLELGDSALYFCASSPPTAMNTEAFFGQGTRLTVV.

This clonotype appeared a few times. The CDR3 region is CSVEDGAPGREQYF. DNA for the CDR3: TGCAGCGTTGAAGATGGGGCCCCAGGGAGGGAGCAGTACTTC. The chain uses TRBV29-1 and TRBJ2-7; a possible D gene is TRBD2 (6 bases). Per the germline V gene, CDR1 is SQVTM and CDR2 is ANQGSEA. This CDR3 comprises 14 residues. Trimming removed 0 bases from V and 7 bases from J, with 16 bases in between.

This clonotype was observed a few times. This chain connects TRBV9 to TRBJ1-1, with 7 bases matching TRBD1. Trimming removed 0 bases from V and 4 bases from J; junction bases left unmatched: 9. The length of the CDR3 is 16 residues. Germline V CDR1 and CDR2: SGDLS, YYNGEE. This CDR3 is CASSVGAEGAVTEAFF. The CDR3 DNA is TGTGCCAGCAGCGTAGGAGCAGAGGGGGCAGTCACTGAAGCTTTCTTT.

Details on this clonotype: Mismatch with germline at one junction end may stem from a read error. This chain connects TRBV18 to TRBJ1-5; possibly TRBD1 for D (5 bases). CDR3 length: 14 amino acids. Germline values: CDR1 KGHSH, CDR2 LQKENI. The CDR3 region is CASSPPGPDQPQRF. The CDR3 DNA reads TGTGCCAGCTCACCACCGGGGCCGGATCAGCCCCAGCGTTTT.

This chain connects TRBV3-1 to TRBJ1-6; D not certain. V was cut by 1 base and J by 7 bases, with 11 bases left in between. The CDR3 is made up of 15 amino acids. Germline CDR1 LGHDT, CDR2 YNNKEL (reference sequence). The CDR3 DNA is TGTGCCAGCAGCCAAGGAATTGGCGGAAATTCACCCCTCCACTTT. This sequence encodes CASSQGIGGNSPLHF.

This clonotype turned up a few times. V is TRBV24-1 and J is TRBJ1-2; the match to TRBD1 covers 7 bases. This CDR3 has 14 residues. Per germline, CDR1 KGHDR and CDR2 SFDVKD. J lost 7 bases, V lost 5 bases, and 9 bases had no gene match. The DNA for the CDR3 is TGTGCCACCAGTGCCTTGACAGGGTGGTTTGGCTACACCTTC. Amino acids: CATSALTGWFGYTF.

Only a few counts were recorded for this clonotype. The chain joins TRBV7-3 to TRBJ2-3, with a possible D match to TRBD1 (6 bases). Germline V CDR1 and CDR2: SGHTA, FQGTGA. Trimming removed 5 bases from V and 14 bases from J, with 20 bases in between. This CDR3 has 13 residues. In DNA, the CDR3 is TGTGCCAGCAGCCTCCGGGACACCAACGGGTTGTATTTT. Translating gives CASSLRDTNGLYF.

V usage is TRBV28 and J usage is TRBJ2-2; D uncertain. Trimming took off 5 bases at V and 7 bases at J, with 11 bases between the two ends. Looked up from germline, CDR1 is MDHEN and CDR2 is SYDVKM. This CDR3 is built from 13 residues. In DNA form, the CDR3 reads TGTGCCAGCAGTGCCGGACGTCGCGGGGAGCTGTTTTTT. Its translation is CASSAGRRGELFF.

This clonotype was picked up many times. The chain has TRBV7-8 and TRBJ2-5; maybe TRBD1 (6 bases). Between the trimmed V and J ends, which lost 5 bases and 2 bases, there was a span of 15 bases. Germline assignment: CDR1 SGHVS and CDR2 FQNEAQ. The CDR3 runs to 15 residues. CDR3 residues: CASSPRQDIQETQYF. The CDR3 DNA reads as TGTGCCAGCAGCCCCCGACAGGACATACAAGAGACCCAGTACTTC.

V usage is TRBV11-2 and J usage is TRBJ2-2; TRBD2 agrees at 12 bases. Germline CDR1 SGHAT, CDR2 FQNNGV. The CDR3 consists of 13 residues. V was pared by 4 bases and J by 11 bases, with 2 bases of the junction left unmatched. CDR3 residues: CASSSLAGGELFF. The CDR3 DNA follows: TGTGCCAGCAGCTCACTAGCGGGGGGCGAGCTGTTTTTT.

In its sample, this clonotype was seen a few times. The CDR3 sequence is CASSEVEGDPRGPNTGELFF. In DNA form, the CDR3 reads TGTGCCAGCAGTGAAGTAGAGGGGGACCCCAGGGGCCCGAACACCGGGGAGCTGTTTTTT. This chain uses TRBV2 with TRBJ2-2, with TRBD1 as a possible D gene (6 bases). The ends were cut back, 1 base at V and 0 bases at J, with 21 bases in the middle. The CDR3 spans 20 residues. CDR1 is SNHLY, CDR2 FYNNEI, per germline.